This is a list of T cell receptor beta chains from one sample in a study of B cell selection in AIRE deficiency. Clones were sequenced by immunoSEQ multiplex PCR, and TCRdb holds only the in-frame ones, with some missing. The table includes about 21,000 clones, around 93% detected once. The sample comprised Tregs sorted from PBMCs. The receptors derive from a human donor with AIRE deficiency. The CDR3 runs from the conserved cysteine through the conserved F or W. The D gene is left open where the match is weak. Clone size is not always given. Where it is, it says once, few, many or a class for expanded clones.

v_call	cdr3_length	j_call	clone_size	d_call	cdr3_nt	cdr3_aa
TRBV7-9	15	TRBJ2-7	.	.	TGTGCCAGCAGCCCTAGGGGGGGTTTTCCCTACGAGCAGTACTTC	CASSPRGGFPYEQYF
TRBV27	13	TRBJ1-3	once	.	TGTGCCAGCAGTTTATATGCCGGAGGCACCATATATTTT	CASSLYAGGTIYF
TRBV28	15	TRBJ2-1	.	TRBD2	TGTGCCAGCAGCCTCAGGGCGGGGGGGCCGCCTGAGCAGTTCTTC	CASSLRAGGPPEQFF
TRBV29-1	12	TRBJ2-7	.	TRBD1	TGCAGCGTTGAAGATCTCGGGACAGGGAGGCACTTC	CSVEDLGTGRHF
TRBV9	15	TRBJ2-1	.	.	TGTGCCAGCAGCGCTTCCCCGGGGGATTACAATGAGCAGTTCTTC	CASSASPGDYNEQFF
TRBV25-1	12	TRBJ1-2	.	.	TGTGCCAGCAGCCGGGAGTCCTATGGCTACACCTTC	CASSRESYGYTF
TRBV4-1	20	TRBJ2-7	.	TRBD2	TGCGCCAGCAGCCAAGGACTCGGGACTAGCGGCCTGCGTCTGACCTACGAGCAGTACTTC	CASSQGLGTSGLRLTYEQYF
TRBV5-1	14	TRBJ2-2	.	.	TGCGCCAGCAGCTTGGACGGTAACACCGGGGAGCTGTTTTTT	CASSLDGNTGELFF
TRBV4-1	15	TRBJ2-3	once	.	TGCGCCAGCAGCCTATCTACTAGCTACTCAGATACGCAGTATTTT	CASSLSTSYSDTQYF
TRBV6-6	14	TRBJ1-1	.	.	TGTGCCAGCAGTTCCCCGGGTCTGAACACTGAAGCTTTCTTT	CASSSPGLNTEAFF
TRBV19	14	TRBJ1-5	.	TRBD1	TGTGCCAGTAGCATACAGGGGGCCAATCAGCCCCAGCATTTT	CASSIQGANQPQHF
TRBV6-5	13	TRBJ1-2	once	.	TGTGCCAGCAGCGCGGAGCAGATCCTTGGCTACACCTTC	CASSAEQILGYTF